These 5 T cell receptor beta chains were sequenced from one sample in a study of blood T cells in healthy people across ages (dated by TCRdb to between 2014 and 2016). The library was produced with 5' RACE. Sequencing took place on an Illumina HiSeq 2500. The second PCR ran for roughly 7 to 12 cycles and used a J-beta primer mix along with a sample-barcoded 5' primer. The public reads were run again by TCRdb, first through fastp at Q25 and then through MiXCR, and only productive beta chains were kept. Here each entry gathers all rows of one CDR3 protein and keeps the most common genes and DNA. The sample contains roughly 1 million distinct CDR3 sequences, around 25% of them found a single time. Less than 0.85% of the sample belongs to the ten largest clones. These records were also assigned to another study, of T cells of mothers and their children.

The specimen sequenced was blood. These receptors came from a girl aged 2 to 10 in good health.

This clonotype was counted between two and nine times. The chain combines TRBV20-1 with TRBJ2-4, with 7 bases matching TRBD1. This CDR3 region has 20 residues. J was trimmed by 0 bases and V by 3 bases; bases with no gene match: 20. Germline V gives CDR1 DFQATT, CDR2 SNEGSKA (reference sequence). CDR3 DNA sequence: TGCAGTGCTAGGGCACCTACCGGGACAGCGAGTACTTTAGCCAAAAACATTCAGTACTTC. Its translation: CSARAPTGTASTLAKNIQYF.

V is TRBV20-1 and J is TRBJ2-7, with 7 bases identical to TRBD1. The CDR3 has 12 residues. V was clipped by 3 bases and J by 5 bases; unmatched bases: 4. Germline CDR1 is DFQATT and CDR2 is SNEGSKA (reference sequence). Here the CDR3 reads CSASGGQNEQYF. For the CDR3, the DNA is TGCAGTGCTAGTGGGGGACAGAACGAGCAGTACTTC.

This sequence joins TRBV9 and TRBJ2-2; D possibly corresponds to TRBD1 (6 bases). The CDR3 covers 14 residues. The germline V gene encodes CDR1 SGDLS and CDR2 YYNGEE. Trimming took 3 bases from V and 8 from J, leaving 14 bases between them. CDR3 sequence reads: CASSEDRLYGELFF. CDR3 sequence (DNA): TGTGCCAGCAGCGAAGACAGGCTTTATGGGGAGCTGTTTTTT.

The chain has TRBV19 and TRBJ1-4; 7 bases fit TRBD1. The ends lost 7 bases at V and 6 bases at J; junction bases unmatched: 5. The CDR3 totals 13 residues. In germline, CDR1 is LNHDA, CDR2 SQIVND (reference sequence). The CDR3 DNA reads as TGTGCCAGTAACAGGGGAAAGGATGAAAAACTGTTTTTT. As protein: CASNRGKDEKLFF.

This rearrangement joins TRBV25-1 to TRBJ2-5; no definite D call. Between the trimmed V and J ends, which lost 6 bases and 4 bases, there was a span of 18 bases. Germline CDR1 is MGHDK and CDR2 is SYGVNS. This CDR3 has 15 residues. CDR3 DNA sequence: TGTGCCAGCAGCGAAGGTGGTGGGCCGGGAGAGACCCAGTACTTC. Translation gives CASSEGGGPGETQYF.